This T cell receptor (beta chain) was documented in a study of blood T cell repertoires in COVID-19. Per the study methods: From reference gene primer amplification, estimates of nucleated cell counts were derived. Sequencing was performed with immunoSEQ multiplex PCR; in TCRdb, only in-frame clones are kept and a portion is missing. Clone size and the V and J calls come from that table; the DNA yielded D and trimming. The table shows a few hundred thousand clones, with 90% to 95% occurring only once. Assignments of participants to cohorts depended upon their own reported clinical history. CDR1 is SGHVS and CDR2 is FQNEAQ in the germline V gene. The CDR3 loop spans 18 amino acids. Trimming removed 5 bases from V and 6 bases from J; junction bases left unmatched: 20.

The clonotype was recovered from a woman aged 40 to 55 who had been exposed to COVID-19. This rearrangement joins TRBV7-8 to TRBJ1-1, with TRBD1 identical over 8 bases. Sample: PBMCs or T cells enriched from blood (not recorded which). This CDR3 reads CASSTPGQEQTNYAEAFF. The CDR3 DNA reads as TGTGCCAGCAGCACTCCGGGACAGGAACAAACCAACTATGCTGAAGCTTTCTTT.